The 21 T cell receptor beta chains given below trace back to one sample, sequenced in a study of T cell responses to AZD1222 COVID-19 vaccine. Repertoires were generated with immunoSEQ multiplex PCR, while TCRdb's copy carries only in-frame clones and drops some. The sample lists 120,000 to 150,000 clones, nearly 90% occurring once. The specimen was peripheral blood, collected 28 days after the second dose of the MenACWY control vaccine. These receptor sequences come from an adult who received the MenACWY meningococcal vaccine as a control.

V usage is TRBV27 and J usage is TRBJ1-1; D remains ambiguous. There are 13 residues in the CDR3. CDR1 is MNHEY, CDR2 SMNVEV, per germline (reference sequence). The ends were cut back, 5 bases at V and 1 base at J, with 8 bases in the middle. CDR3 coding DNA: TGTGCCAGCAGTCATTCAGAGAACACTGAAGCTTTCTTT. This codes for CASSHSENTEAFF.

This chain links TRBV4-3 with TRBJ1-6; 7 nucleotides agree with TRBD1. CDR3 length: 15 amino acids. Germline V gene sequence: CDR1 LGHNA, CDR2 YSLEER. The V segment lost 0 bases and the J segment 10 bases; nucleotides outside the gene matches: 6. The CDR3 DNA reads TGCGCCAGCAGCCAAGATTCGACAGGGAGGTCACCCCTCCACTTT. Residues: CASSQDSTGRSPLHF.

The chain couples TRBV7-2 to TRBJ1-5; possible D gene TRBD1, 5 bases. CDR1 is SGHTA and CDR2 is FQGNSA in the germline V gene. Trimming removed 2 bases at V and 3 bases at J, with 11 bases between. CDR3 length equals 15 residues. The CDR3 DNA reads as TGTGCCAGCAGCTTATATCCAGGGCCCAATCAGCCCCAGCATTTT. It encodes CASSLYPGPNQPQHF.

The V gene is TRBV28, the J gene TRBJ1-4; tentatively, D is TRBD1 (5 bases). V was cut by 3 bases and J by 8 bases, with 13 bases left in between. CDR1 MDHEN and CDR2 SYDVKM come from the germline V gene. CDR3 size: 14 residues. The CDR3 DNA is TGTGCCAGCAGTTTGGTAAACAGGAGGGAAAAACTGTTTTTT. Translating it yields CASSLVNRREKLFF. The complete variable domain, with remaining parts taken from reference TRBV28 and TRBJ1-4, reads DVKVTQSSRYLVKRTGEKVFLECVQDMDHENMFWYRQDPGLGLRLIYFSYDVKMKEKGDIPEGYSVSREKKERFSLILESASTNQTSMYLCASSLVNRREKLFFGSGTQLSVL.

The chain employs TRBV4-2 and TRBJ2-7; 11 nucleotides align to TRBD2. This CDR3 region has 21 residues. The V gene end was trimmed by 1 base and the J gene end by 2 bases; junction bases not matched to a gene: 19. CDR1 and CDR2 (germline): LGHNA, YNFKEQ. CDR3 nucleotide sequence: TGTGCCAGCAGCCAAGTGCTCGTGCCGACTAGCGGGGACCCGCGAACCTACGAGCAGTACTTC. Its translation is CASSQVLVPTSGDPRTYEQYF.

The gene calls are TRBV5-4 and TRBJ1-2; the match to TRBD1 covers 8 bases. CDR3 length equals 14 residues. Germline V gene sequence: CDR1 SGHNT, CDR2 YYREEE (reference sequence). The V and J ends lost 2 bases and 4 bases, in that order; junction bases with no gene match: 4. CDR3 residues: CASSFLTGGYGYTF. The CDR3 nucleotides read TGTGCCAGCAGCTTTCTCACAGGGGGCTATGGCTACACCTTC.

The CDR3 sequence: CASSLGNDLYGYTF. CDR3 nucleotide sequence: TGTGCCAGCAGCTTGGGAAACGACCTCTATGGCTACACCTTC. The V and J genes are TRBV5-6 and TRBJ1-2; the D is unclear. The germline gives CDR1 SGHDT, CDR2 YYEEEE. V lost 0 bases and J lost 4, with 10 bases in between. This CDR3 comprises 14 residues.

The chain couples TRBV3-1 (or the pseudogene TRBV3-2) to TRBJ1-5; 12 bases map to TRBD1. Trimming cost V 0 bases and J 6 bases; bases outside gene matches: 15. From germline, CDR1 is LGHDT and CDR2 YNNKEL (reference sequence). The CDR3 extends over 20 amino acids. The CDR3 DNA reads as TGTGCCAGCAGCCAAGACAACCACCGGGACAGGGGGCAGAGGGGTCAGCCCCAGCATTTT. It translates to CASSQDNHRDRGQRGQPQHF.

V and J are TRBV12-5 and TRBJ1-1, with D uncertain. The CDR3 runs to 15 residues. Germline lookup yields CDR1 LGHNT and CDR2 FRNRAP. Trimming removed 3 bases at V and 0 bases at J, with 11 bases between. The CDR3 DNA is TGTGCTAGTGGTTTCCTGCCTCTCATGAACACTGAAGCTTTCTTT. It translates to CASGFLPLMNTEAFF.

The V and J genes are TRBV29-1 and TRBJ2-1; no definite D call. This CDR3 is 17 amino acids long. With 0 bases removed from V and 0 bases from J, the gap between germline ends came to 15 bases. The germline V gene has CDR1 SQVTM and CDR2 ANQGSEA. CDR3 region: CSVEDMSDWSSYNEQFF. CDR3 bases: TGCAGCGTTGAAGATATGTCAGACTGGAGCTCCTACAATGAGCAGTTCTTC.

The V gene is TRBV29-1, the J gene TRBJ2-7; D is perhaps TRBD1 (6 bases). The V end was cut by 4 bases, the J end by 2 bases, with 18 bases between. Germline-derived CDR1 and CDR2 are SQVTM and ANQGSEA. This CDR3 contains 15 residues. The CDR3 reads CSVVWTAWSPYEQYF. The CDR3 DNA reads TGCAGCGTTGTCTGGACAGCTTGGAGTCCCTACGAGCAGTACTTC.

The chain combines TRBV5-6 with TRBJ1-2; D not resolved. Germline lookup yields CDR1 SGHDT and CDR2 YYEEEE. Trimming pared 3 bases from V and 4 bases from J, leaving 13 bases between. This CDR3 has 14 residues. The CDR3 sequence: CASSYGGLSYGYTF. The CDR3 bases are TGTGCCAGCAGCTATGGCGGGTTATCCTATGGCTACACCTTC.

The chain combines TRBV6-6 with TRBJ1-1; maybe TRBD1 (5 bases). Per the germline V gene, CDR1 is MNHNY and CDR2 is SVGAGI (reference sequence). Trimming removed 5 bases at V and 5 bases at J, with 12 bases between. The CDR3 spans 13 residues. In nucleotides, the CDR3 is TGTGCCAGCAGTCCCTATGGGGGGACTGAAGCTTTCTTT. Translated, it gives CASSPYGGTEAFF.

CDR3 sequence reads: CASSQPNEQFF. The CDR3 region has the DNA TGTGCCAGCAGCCAACCCAATGAGCAGTTCTTC. The chain is built from TRBV3-1 (or the pseudogene TRBV3-2) and TRBJ2-1, with D unclear. Germline V gene lookup returns CDR1 LGHDT and CDR2 YNNKEL (reference sequence). V lost 2 bases to trimming and J lost 6 bases, with 2 bases between them. The CDR3 extends over 11 amino acids.

The V and J genes are TRBV5-5 and TRBJ1-1; D remains ambiguous. Per the germline V gene, CDR1 is SGHKS and CDR2 is YYEKEE (reference sequence). The V gene lost 0 bases and the J gene lost 0 bases, with 9 bases spanning the gap. The CDR3 consists of 15 residues. CDR3 protein: CASSLGAGLNTEAFF. DNA of the CDR3: TGTGCCAGCAGCTTGGGGGCAGGCCTGAACACTGAAGCTTTCTTT.

The rearrangement links TRBV7-9 to TRBJ2-5; D not resolved. The CDR3 contains 12 residues. V was shortened by 5 bases and J by 4 bases, with 8 bases between the two germline ends. The germline gives CDR1 SEHNR, CDR2 FQNEAQ (reference sequence). The CDR3 sequence is CASSPQSETQYF. CDR3 bases: TGTGCCAGCAGCCCTCAGTCAGAGACCCAGTACTTC.

V usage is TRBV18 and J usage is TRBJ2-5; 9 bases are shared with TRBD1. Germline V lookup: CDR1 KGHSH, CDR2 LQKENI. The trim removed 6 bases at V and 4 bases at J, leaving 6 bases unmatched. The CDR3 covers 14 residues. CDR3 amino acids: CASSDRDRAETQYF. CDR3 DNA: TGTGCCAGCTCGGACCGGGACAGGGCAGAGACCCAGTACTTC.

This sequence joins TRBV9 and TRBJ2-1; 7 bases map to TRBD2. The CDR3 runs 16 residues. V shed 0 bases and J 2 bases; nucleotides not matched to a gene: 5. Germline V gene data show CDR1 as SGDLS and CDR2 as YYNGEE. CDR3 in DNA: TGTGCCAGCAGCGTAGCGCCCAGCGGGGCCTACAATGAGCAGTTCTTC. Its translation is CASSVAPSGAYNEQFF.

This chain links TRBV10-3 with TRBJ1-2; D remains ambiguous. Between the trimmed V and J ends, which lost 1 base and 1 base, there was a span of 4 bases. CDR1 and CDR2 (germline): ENHRY, SYGVKD. There are 13 residues in the CDR3. The CDR3 DNA is TGTGCCATCAGTGAGTGGGGTAACTATGGCTACACCTTC. Its protein is CAISEWGNYGYTF.

This chain uses TRBV18 with TRBJ1-2, with TRBD1 matching over 8 bases. V lost 3 bases, J lost 7 bases, and 13 bases stayed unmatched. The length of the CDR3 is 16 residues. Germline CDR1 and CDR2: KGHSH and LQKENI. For the CDR3, the DNA is TGTGCCAGCTCACCTCTAACTCAGGGGGCTGAAAGTGGCTACACCTTC. As protein: CASSPLTQGAESGYTF.

The chain carries TRBV11-2 and TRBJ2-5; TRBD1 is a possible D gene (7 bases). Trimming pared 2 bases from V and 4 bases from J, leaving 8 bases between. CDR3 length: 13 residues. Germline CDR1 reads SGHAT; CDR2 reads FQNNGV. Here the CDR3 reads CASSLQGGETQYF. The CDR3 region has the DNA TGTGCCAGCAGCTTACAGGGGGGAGAGACCCAGTACTTC.